This is a list of T cell receptor beta chains from one sample in a study of blood T cell repertoires in COVID-19. Repertoires were generated with immunoSEQ multiplex PCR, while TCRdb's copy carries only in-frame clones and drops some. The data contain approximately 300,000 clones, 80% to 90% of them seen just once; the ten biggest clones take up less than 11%. Specimen: PBMCs or T cells enriched from blood (not recorded which). These receptors were taken from a woman aged 18-30 years who had recovered from COVID-19. Each CDR3 is given with its conserved first and last residue. The D gene is left open where the match is weak. The size field is filled for only some rows; it gives once, few, many or a size class.

v_call: TRBV28
d_call: TRBD1
j_call: TRBJ1-4
clone_size: -
cdr3_aa: CATHQGALNEKLFF
cdr3_nt: TGTGCCACCCATCAGGGGGCCCTAAATGAAAAACTGTTTTTT

v_call: TRBV10-3
d_call: -
j_call: TRBJ1-2
clone_size: -
cdr3_aa: CAISTTGPPTGYTF
cdr3_nt: TGTGCCATCAGTACCACAGGACCGCCGACGGGCTACACCTTC

v_call: TRBV9
d_call: -
j_call: TRBJ1-1
clone_size: once
cdr3_aa: CASSFPEAFF
cdr3_nt: TGTGCCAGCAGCTTCCCGGAAGCTTTCTTT

v_call: TRBV7-9
d_call: -
j_call: TRBJ2-3
clone_size: -
cdr3_aa: CASSSSRGQGTDTQYF
cdr3_nt: TGTGCCAGCAGCTCATCCAGGGGCCAAGGCACAGATACGCAGTATTTT

v_call: TRBV28
d_call: TRBD2
j_call: TRBJ2-7
clone_size: -
cdr3_aa: CASSLSGRPHEQYF
cdr3_nt: TGTGCCAGCAGTTTGAGCGGGAGGCCACACGAGCAGTACTTC

v_call: TRBV28
d_call: -
j_call: TRBJ1-1
clone_size: -
cdr3_aa: CASSLLWGENTEAFF
cdr3_nt: TGTGCCAGCAGTTTATTGTGGGGCGAGAACACTGAAGCTTTCTTT

v_call: TRBV19
d_call: TRBD1
j_call: TRBJ1-1
clone_size: -
cdr3_aa: CASRDRGSTEAFF
cdr3_nt: TGTGCCAGTCGTGACAGGGGGAGCACTGAAGCTTTCTTT

v_call: TRBV23-1
d_call: TRBD1
j_call: TRBJ1-4
clone_size: once
cdr3_aa: CASSQAGTVNEKLFF
cdr3_nt: TGCGCCAGCAGTCAGGCCGGGACAGTAAATGAAAAACTGTTTTTT

v_call: TRBV7-2
d_call: -
j_call: TRBJ2-7
clone_size: few
cdr3_aa: CASSLAGGTGQYF
cdr3_nt: TGTGCCAGCAGCTTAGCTGGAGGGACCGGGCAGTACTTC

v_call: TRBV19
d_call: TRBD1
j_call: TRBJ2-1
clone_size: -
cdr3_aa: CASSGGQGRWNEQFF
cdr3_nt: TGTGCCAGTAGTGGGGGACAGGGGCGGTGGAATGAGCAGTTCTTC

v_call: TRBV5-5
d_call: -
j_call: TRBJ2-2
clone_size: -
cdr3_aa: CASSLAANTGELFF
cdr3_nt: TGTGCCAGCAGCTTGGCCGCGAACACCGGGGAGCTGTTTTTT

v_call: TRBV23-1
d_call: TRBD1
j_call: TRBJ1-2
clone_size: -
cdr3_aa: CASSQWGTGGGYTF
cdr3_nt: TGCGCCAGCAGTCAATGGGGGACAGGGGGTGGCTACACCTTC

v_call: TRBV19
d_call: TRBD1
j_call: TRBJ2-5
clone_size: -
cdr3_aa: CASSPSDREETQYF
cdr3_nt: TGTGCCAGTAGTCCTTCGGACAGGGAAGAGACCCAGTACTTC

v_call: TRBV30
d_call: TRBD1
j_call: TRBJ1-2
clone_size: -
cdr3_aa: CAWTLDRAYGYTF
cdr3_nt: TGTGCCTGGACCCTGGACAGGGCCTATGGCTACACCTTC

v_call: TRBV6-2/TRBV6-3
d_call: TRBD2
j_call: TRBJ2-7
clone_size: -
cdr3_aa: CASSPGLAGRTYEQYF
cdr3_nt: TGTGCCAGCAGTCCGGGACTAGCGGGCCGCACCTACGAGCAGTACTTC

v_call: TRBV6-1
d_call: -
j_call: TRBJ2-6
clone_size: once
cdr3_aa: CASSERGAAGTSYSGANVLTF
cdr3_nt: TGTGCCAGCAGTGAACGCGGGGCGGCGGGGACTTCCTACTCTGGGGCCAACGTCCTGACTTTC

v_call: TRBV28
d_call: -
j_call: TRBJ1-3
clone_size: -
cdr3_aa: CASSLSGQKNTIYF
cdr3_nt: TGTGCCAGCAGCTTATCAGGACAGAAAAACACCATATATTTT

v_call: TRBV7-7
d_call: -
j_call: TRBJ1-3
clone_size: -
cdr3_aa: CASSFNRVSGNTIYF
cdr3_nt: TGTGCTAGCAGCTTCAACAGGGTCTCTGGAAACACCATATATTTT

v_call: TRBV11-2
d_call: TRBD1
j_call: TRBJ2-1
clone_size: once
cdr3_aa: CASSLVQGAYNEQFF
cdr3_nt: TGTGCCAGCAGCTTAGTACAGGGGGCGTACAATGAGCAGTTCTTC

v_call: TRBV9
d_call: TRBD1
j_call: TRBJ2-7
clone_size: -
cdr3_aa: CASSPLTGRSYEQYF
cdr3_nt: TGTGCCAGCAGCCCGCTGACAGGGAGATCCTACGAGCAGTACTTC